The 32 T cell receptor beta chains below all came from one sample that was sequenced in a study of response to subunit inactivated influenza vaccine. TCRdb redid the calling of the RT-PCR reads with MiXCR, one entry per CDR3 protein. In the table there are about 160,000 distinct CDR3 sequences, 9.5% to 13% of which are singletons. This specimen consisted of non-naive T cells sorted from PBMCs, obtained roughly 6 weeks after vaccination. All receptors derive from a man aged 50-60 years who received an inactivated influenza vaccine.

The rearrangement joins TRBV12-3 or TRBV12-4 to TRBJ2-1, with a weak D call TRBD1 (6 bases). This CDR3 spans 16 amino acids. V lost 4 bases and J 5 bases, leaving 18 bases between the germline ends. CDR3 loop: CASSWFLGTSHNEQFF. For the CDR3, the DNA is TGTGCCAGCAGTTGGTTTTTGGGGACAAGTCACAATGAGCAGTTCTTC.

A few counts support this clonotype. The chain recombines TRBV2 with TRBJ2-5; no firm D call. The V end lost 7 bases, the J end lost 5 bases, and 14 bases lay between the germline ends. This CDR3 is built from 13 residues. Looked up from germline, CDR1 is SNHLY and CDR2 is FYNNEI. Here the CDR3 reads CASTWTIGETQYF. CDR3 in DNA: TGTGCCAGCACGTGGACGATCGGCGAGACCCAGTACTTC.

V is TRBV11-2 and J is TRBJ1-1; no clear D. Germline V gene data show CDR1 as SGHAT and CDR2 as FQNNGV. CDR3 length equals 17 residues. Trimming cost V 5 bases and J 7 bases, with 26 bases left between them. The CDR3: CASSATSLRLGLVEAFF. For the CDR3, the DNA is TGTGCCAGCAGCGCAACGTCCTTGAGATTGGGCTTAGTTGAAGCTTTCTTT.

This clonotype was found a few times. The V call is TRBV19, the J call TRBJ2-3; the D is unclear. CDR3 length: 13 amino acids. The germline V gene encodes CDR1 LNHDA and CDR2 SQIVND (reference sequence). V lost 3 bases to trimming and J lost 6 bases, with 10 bases between them. The CDR3 DNA is TGTGCCAGTAGTATCCCGGGCTCCGATACGCAGTATTTT. Amino acid sequence: CASSIPGSDTQYF.

This clonotype was observed at least ten times. The chain combines TRBV5-5 with TRBJ2-4, with a weak D call TRBD2 (5 bases). The CDR3 extends over 15 amino acids. CDR1 and CDR2 (germline): SGHKS, YYEKEE (reference sequence). V was trimmed by 2 bases and J by 8 bases, leaving 17 bases between them. The CDR3 bases are TGTGCCAGCAGCTTTCTTCCGGGAATGGGAGACATTCAGTACTTC. Translation gives CASSFLPGMGDIQYF.

Only a few counts were recorded for this clonotype. This chain joins TRBV20-1 and TRBJ1-3; possible D gene TRBD1, 6 bases. Trimming cost V 6 bases and J 0 bases, with 12 bases left between them. Looked up from germline, CDR1 is DFQATT and CDR2 is SNEGSKA (reference sequence). The CDR3 loop spans 14 amino acids. CDR3 sequence: CSARDMYSGNTIYF. The CDR3 coding sequence is TGCAGTGCCAGGGACATGTACTCTGGAAACACCATATATTTT.

The V call is TRBV20-1, the J call TRBJ1-4; D is perhaps TRBD1 (5 bases). This CDR3 is 14 amino acids long. CDR1 is DFQATT, CDR2 SNEGSKA, per germline (reference sequence). V lost 1 base to trimming and J lost 5 bases, with 11 bases between them. The CDR3 region is CSARAKQGNEKLFF. The DNA of the CDR3 is TGCAGTGCTAGAGCTAAGCAGGGAAATGAAAAACTGTTTTTT.

The V call is TRBV2, the J call TRBJ2-3; 8 nucleotides match TRBD2. The V gene's germline CDR1 is SNHLY and CDR2 FYNNEI. After removal of 4 bases from V and 4 bases from J, the junction contained 4 bases not matched to a gene. The CDR3 runs 14 residues. As DNA, the CDR3 is TGTGCCAGCAGTGGGGAGCGGGAGCCAGATACGCAGTATTTT. It specifies CASSGEREPDTQYF. The whole variable domain, filled in from reference TRBV2 and TRBJ2-3, reads EPEVTQTPSHQVTQMGQEVILRCVPISNHLYFYWYRQILGQKVEFLVSFYNNEISEKSEIFDDQFSVERPDGSNFTLKIRSTKLEDSAMYFCASSGEREPDTQYFGPGTRLTVL.

This clonotype was detected only a few times. The rearrangement links TRBV4-2 to TRBJ2-6, with D uncertain. The CDR3 is made up of 16 amino acids. Germline V gives CDR1 LGHNA, CDR2 YNFKEQ. The V end lost 0 bases, the J end lost 0 bases, and 6 bases lay between the germline ends. This CDR3 reads CASSQERISGANVLTF. Here the CDR3 DNA reads TGTGCCAGCAGCCAAGAAAGAATCTCTGGGGCCAACGTCCTGACTTTC.

The rearrangement joins TRBV30 to TRBJ1-6; 9 bases align to TRBD1. The CDR3 loop spans 19 amino acids. Germline V gene lookup returns CDR1 GTSNPN and CDR2 SVGIG (reference sequence). J lost 0 bases, V lost 4 bases, and 13 bases had no gene match. CDR3 loop: CAWNWVGQGIRSYNSPLHF. Written as DNA, the CDR3 is TGTGCCTGGAATTGGGTCGGACAGGGGATTCGCTCCTATAATTCACCCCTCCACTTT.

This clonotype was picked up a small number of times. V gene TRBV20-1 combines with J gene TRBJ2-5; D gene unclear. CDR3 length: 11 residues. The V and J ends lost 3 bases and 8 bases respectively, with 10 bases between them. CDR1 is DFQATT, CDR2 SNEGSKA, per germline (reference sequence). CDR3 DNA: TGCAGTGCTAGTCCCCGGACCACCCAGTACTTC. Translated, it gives CSASPRTTQYF.

In its sample, this clonotype was seen a few times. The chain employs TRBV5-1 and TRBJ1-1, with a tentative D call TRBD1 (6 bases). The CDR3 loop spans 14 amino acids. The V end lost 4 bases, the J end lost 3 bases, and 13 bases lay between the germline ends. The germline CDR1 and CDR2 sequences are SGHRS and YFSETQ. This CDR3 is CASSVNRDHTEAFF. The CDR3, as DNA: TGCGCCAGCAGCGTAAACAGGGACCACACTGAAGCTTTCTTT.

This clonotype occurred a few times. This rearrangement joins TRBV18 to TRBJ2-2; 11 nucleotides align to TRBD2. V gave up 3 bases and J gave up 4 bases; unmatched junction bases: 10. This CDR3 has 18 amino acids. The V gene's germline CDR1 is KGHSH and CDR2 LQKENI. DNA for the CDR3: TGTGCCAGCTCACCTGGGACTAGCGGAGCCTGGGGCACCGGGGAGCTGTTTTTT. This gives the protein CASSPGTSGAWGTGELFF. Drawing the rest from reference TRBV18 and TRBJ2-2, the complete variable domain is NAGVMQNPRHLVRRRGQEARLRCSPMKGHSHVYWYRQLPEEGLKFMVYLQKENIIDESGMPKERFSAEFPKEGPSILRIQQVVRGDSAAYFCASSPGTSGAWGTGELFFGEGSRLTVL.

In its sample, this clonotype was seen a few times. The chain is built from TRBV2 and TRBJ1-5, with 7 positions matching TRBD1. The length of the CDR3 is 15 residues. Germline CDR1 is SNHLY and CDR2 is FYNNEI. V lost 6 bases to trimming and J lost 9 bases; unmatched junction nucleotides: 14. CDR3 in amino acids: CASSAGTDTGGPQHF. The CDR3 nucleotides are TGTGCCAGCAGCGCCGGGACAGATACGGGAGGGCCCCAGCATTTT. Full variable domain (rest looked up from reference TRBV2 and TRBJ1-5): EPEVTQTPSHQVTQMGQEVILRCVPISNHLYFYWYRQILGQKVEFLVSFYNNEISEKSEIFDDQFSVERPDGSNFTLKIRSTKLEDSAMYFCASSAGTDTGGPQHFGDGTRLSIL.

This clonotype appeared a few times. J is TRBJ1-2 and V is TRBV29-1; D is unresolved. CDR1 and CDR2 from the germline V gene are SQVTM and ANQGSEA. Trimming pared 2 bases from V and 1 base from J, leaving 11 bases between. The CDR3 runs to 14 residues. The CDR3 loop is CSVEPQGGNYGYTF. The CDR3 region has the DNA TGCAGCGTTGAACCACAAGGAGGTAACTATGGCTACACCTTC.

The V gene is TRBV6-1, the J gene TRBJ1-2; 8 nucleotides line up with TRBD1. This CDR3 comprises 19 residues. Germline lookup yields CDR1 MNHNS and CDR2 SASEGT. J was trimmed by 4 bases and V by 3 bases; bases with no gene match: 19. CDR3 residues: CASSDWTTGTGGLFYGYTF. As DNA, the CDR3 is TGTGCCAGCAGTGATTGGACGACCGGGACAGGAGGCTTATTCTATGGCTACACCTTC.

V gene TRBV11-1 combines with J gene TRBJ2-6; 9 positions agree with TRBD2. The CDR3 has 19 residues. V shed 2 bases and J 4 bases; nucleotides not matched to a gene: 12. CDR1 and CDR2 from the germline V gene are SGHAT and FQDESV (reference sequence). CDR3 amino acids: CASSLWLLAGPSGANVLTF. CDR3 nucleotide sequence: TGTGCCAGCAGCTTATGGTTGCTAGCGGGACCTTCGGGGGCCAACGTCCTGACTTTC.

This clonotype appeared many times. The chain is built from TRBV4-1 and TRBJ2-1, with a tentative D call TRBD2 (6 bases). This CDR3 region has 13 residues. V lost 0 bases to trimming and J lost 15 bases, with 15 bases between them. The germline CDR1 and CDR2 sequences are MGHRA and YSYEKL. Written as DNA, the CDR3 is TGCGCCAGCAGCCAAGATCGGGGGACCCCCCTGTTCTTC. This sequence encodes CASSQDRGTPLFF.

In this sample, this clonotype turned up many times. CDR3 DNA: TGTGCCAGCAGCTTTTATTGGGGGCTGGATGAGCAGTTCTTC. Residues: CASSFYWGLDEQFF. The chain links TRBV7-2 to TRBJ2-1, with a tentative D call TRBD1 (6 bases). From germline, CDR1 is SGHTA and CDR2 FQGNSA. V was shortened by 3 bases and J by 8 bases, with 14 bases between the two germline ends. There are 14 residues in the CDR3.

This clonotype was detected only a few times. The rearrangement joins TRBV28 to TRBJ2-7; TRBD2 aligns across 14 bases. This CDR3 comprises 13 residues. Unmatched junction bases numbered 9, after V lost 10 bases and J lost 10 bases. CDR1 MDHEN and CDR2 SYDVKM come from the germline V gene. In DNA form, the CDR3 reads TGTGCCAACCAAAGACTAGCGGGAGGGCCACAGTACTTC. It translates to CANQRLAGGPQYF.

This clonotype was picked up many times. The rearrangement uses TRBV6-1 and TRBJ2-1; D uncertain. The CDR3 covers 15 residues. The V and J ends lost 6 bases and 1 base respectively, with 13 bases between them. Germline assignment: CDR1 MNHNS and CDR2 SASEGT. CDR3 loop: CASSKGPNSYNEQFF. Here the CDR3 DNA reads TGTGCCAGCAGCAAAGGACCCAATTCCTACAATGAGCAGTTCTTC.

This clonotype was detected many times. Germline is not matched at one junction end, which may reflect a read error. The CDR3, as DNA: TGTGCCAGCAGTTTGGAGGGGGGGACGTACAATGAGCAGTTCTTC. This encodes CASSLEGGTYNEQFF. The chain links TRBV5-5 to TRBJ2-1, with D maybe TRBD2 (7 bases). This CDR3 has 15 amino acids. Germline values: CDR1 SGHKS, CDR2 YYEKEE (reference sequence).

The V call is TRBV5-1, the J call TRBJ1-4; no firm D call. V was pared by 3 bases and J by 7 bases, with 16 bases between. CDR1 and CDR2 from the germline V gene are SGHRS and YFSETQ. The CDR3 contains 15 residues. The CDR3 DNA sequence: TGCGCCAGCAGCTCGGACGGGCGCGGGTTTGAAAAACTGTTTTTT. It specifies CASSSDGRGFEKLFF.

This clonotype occurred a few times. The chain recombines TRBV3-1 with TRBJ2-1; D may be TRBD2 (5 bases). The CDR3 is 16 amino acids. Germline V lookup: CDR1 LGHDT, CDR2 YNNKEL (reference sequence). V lost 4 bases and J lost 0, with 13 bases in between. The CDR3 here is CASSRATRSSYNEQFF. The CDR3 nucleotides are TGTGCCAGCAGCCGCGCAACTAGGAGCTCCTACAATGAGCAGTTCTTC.

The gene calls are TRBV11-1 and TRBJ2-2; 9 bases are shared with TRBD1. Germline V CDR1 and CDR2: SGHAT, FQDESV (reference sequence). This CDR3 spans 18 amino acids. Germline trimming cut 9 bases from V and 3 bases from J; bases unmatched to any gene: 17. CDR3: CASTLTGTGMGDTGELFF. CDR3 bases: TGTGCCAGTACTCTAACCGGGACAGGGATGGGGGACACCGGGGAGCTGTTTTTT.

This clonotype was seen a handful of times. The chain combines TRBV10-3 with TRBJ2-7, with TRBD2 as a possible D gene (6 bases). Trimming stripped 4 bases from V and 4 bases from J, with 11 bases between. CDR3 length equals 13 residues. Per germline, CDR1 ENHRY and CDR2 SYGVKD. In nucleotides, the CDR3 is TGTGCCATCAGTGCGGCTAGCGAATACGAGCAGTACTTC. Translated: CAISAASEYEQYF.

This clonotype was seen many times. The rearrangement links TRBV15 to TRBJ2-4, with 7 bases identical to TRBD2. Germline V CDR1 and CDR2: LNHNV, YYDKDF (reference sequence). V lost 3 bases, J lost 3 bases, and 20 bases stayed unmatched. The CDR3 runs to 20 residues. The CDR3 nucleotides read TGTGCCACCAGCAGTTTGCCATTAGCGGGCTTTGTGTTGGGCAAAAACATTCAGTACTTC. Its protein product is CATSSLPLAGFVLGKNIQYF.

V usage is TRBV5-1 and J usage is TRBJ2-3, with TRBD2 as a possible D gene (5 bases). Germline V lookup: CDR1 SGHRS, CDR2 YFSETQ. This CDR3 region has 13 residues. V lost 5 bases, J lost 0 bases, and 7 bases lay in between. The CDR3, as DNA: TGCGCCAGCAGACCGGGGAGCACAGATACGCAGTATTTT. Its translation is CASRPGSTDTQYF.

This clonotype was detected many times. V is TRBV15 and J is TRBJ1-1; the D is unclear. The CDR3 runs to 19 residues. Germline CDR1 is LNHNV and CDR2 is YYDKDF (reference sequence). V was cut by 3 bases and J by 10 bases, with 33 bases left in between. The CDR3 sequence is CATSSTQTTRAGRFRRAFF. The CDR3 region has the DNA TGTGCCACCAGCAGTACCCAAACCACGAGGGCGGGGAGGTTTCGAAGAGCTTTCTTT.

This clonotype was recorded a few times. This chain connects TRBV12-3 or TRBV12-4 to TRBJ1-3; possibly TRBD1 for D (5 bases). This CDR3 contains 13 residues. Trimming pared 5 bases from V and 7 bases from J, leaving 12 bases between. CDR3 region: CASSPGTRNTIYF. The CDR3 DNA follows: TGTGCCAGCAGTCCCGGGACCCGGAACACCATATATTTT.

The rearrangement joins TRBV12-3 or TRBV12-4 to TRBJ2-1; D unresolved. The CDR3 loop spans 15 amino acids. V gave up 6 bases and J gave up 2 bases, with 14 bases separating them. CDR3 region: CASSSETAAYNEQFF. The DNA of the CDR3 is TGTGCCAGCAGCTCGGAGACCGCCGCCTACAATGAGCAGTTCTTC.

This clonotype was observed at least ten times. The chain joins TRBV19 to TRBJ2-7; a possible D gene is TRBD1 (5 bases). Germline V CDR1 and CDR2: LNHDA, SQIVND (reference sequence). CDR3 length equals 13 residues. V lost 2 bases and J lost 3, with 8 bases in between. The CDR3 spells CASSIRQFYEQYF. CDR3 DNA: TGTGCCAGTAGTATACGACAGTTCTACGAGCAGTACTTC.